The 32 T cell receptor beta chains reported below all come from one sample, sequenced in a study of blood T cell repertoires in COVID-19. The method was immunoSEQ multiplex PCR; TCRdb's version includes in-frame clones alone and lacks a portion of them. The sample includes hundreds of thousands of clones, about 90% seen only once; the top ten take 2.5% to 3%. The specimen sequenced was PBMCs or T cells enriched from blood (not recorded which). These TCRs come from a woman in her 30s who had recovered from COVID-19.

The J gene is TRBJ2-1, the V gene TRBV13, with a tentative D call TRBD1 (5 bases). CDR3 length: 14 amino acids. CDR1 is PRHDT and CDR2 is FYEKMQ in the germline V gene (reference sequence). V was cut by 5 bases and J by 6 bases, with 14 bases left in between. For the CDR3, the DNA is TGTGCCAGCAGCCCGTTTGACAGTTCCAATGAGCAGTTCTTC. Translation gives CASSPFDSSNEQFF.

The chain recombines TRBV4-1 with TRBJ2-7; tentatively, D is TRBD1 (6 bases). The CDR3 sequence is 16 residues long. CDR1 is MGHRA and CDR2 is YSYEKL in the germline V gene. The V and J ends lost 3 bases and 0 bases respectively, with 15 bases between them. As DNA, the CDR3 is TGCGCCAGCAGCCAGAGAAAGGGGGACAACTCCTACGAGCAGTACTTC. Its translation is CASSQRKGDNSYEQYF.

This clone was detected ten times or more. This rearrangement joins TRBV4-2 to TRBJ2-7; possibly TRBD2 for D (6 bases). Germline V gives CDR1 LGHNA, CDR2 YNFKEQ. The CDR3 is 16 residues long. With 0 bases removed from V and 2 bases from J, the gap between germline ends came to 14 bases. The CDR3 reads CASSQESSGLTYEQYF. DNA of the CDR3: TGTGCCAGCAGCCAAGAGAGCAGCGGGTTGACCTACGAGCAGTACTTC.

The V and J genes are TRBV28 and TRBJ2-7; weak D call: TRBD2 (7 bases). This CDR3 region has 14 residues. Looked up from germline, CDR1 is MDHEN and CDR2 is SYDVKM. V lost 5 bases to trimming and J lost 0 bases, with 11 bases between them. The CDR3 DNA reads TGTGCCAGCAGTGGGGGCGGGAGCTCCTACGAGCAGTACTTC. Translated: CASSGGGSSYEQYF. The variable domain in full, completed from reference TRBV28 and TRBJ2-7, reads DVKVTQSSRYLVKRTGEKVFLECVQDMDHENMFWYRQDPGLGLRLIYFSYDVKMKEKGDIPEGYSVSREKKERFSLILESASTNQTSMYLCASSGGGSSYEQYFGPGTRLTVT.

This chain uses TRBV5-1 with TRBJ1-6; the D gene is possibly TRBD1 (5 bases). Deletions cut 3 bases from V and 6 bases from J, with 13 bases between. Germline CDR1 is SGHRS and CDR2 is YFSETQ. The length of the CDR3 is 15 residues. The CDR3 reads CASSSDPGLNSPLHF. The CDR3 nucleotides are TGCGCCAGCAGCTCTGACCCGGGACTTAATTCACCCCTCCACTTT.

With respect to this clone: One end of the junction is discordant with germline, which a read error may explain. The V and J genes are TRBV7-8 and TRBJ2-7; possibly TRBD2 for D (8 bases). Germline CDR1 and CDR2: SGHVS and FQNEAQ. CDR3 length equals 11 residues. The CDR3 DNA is TGTGCCAGCAGCATAGCGGGACAGATTTACTTC. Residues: CASSIAGQIYF.

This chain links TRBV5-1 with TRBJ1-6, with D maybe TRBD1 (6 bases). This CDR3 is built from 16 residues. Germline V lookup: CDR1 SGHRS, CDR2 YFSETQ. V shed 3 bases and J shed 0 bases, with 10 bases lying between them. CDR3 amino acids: CASSSQGSSYNSPLHF. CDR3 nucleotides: TGCGCCAGCAGCTCCCAGGGGAGCTCCTATAATTCACCCCTCCACTTT. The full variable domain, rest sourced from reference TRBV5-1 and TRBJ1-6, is KAGVTQTPRYLIKTRGQQVTLSCSPISGHRSVSWYQQTPGQGLQFLFEYFSETQRNKGNFPGRFSGRQFSNSRSEMNVSTLELGDSALYLCASSSQGSSYNSPLHFGNGTRLTVT.

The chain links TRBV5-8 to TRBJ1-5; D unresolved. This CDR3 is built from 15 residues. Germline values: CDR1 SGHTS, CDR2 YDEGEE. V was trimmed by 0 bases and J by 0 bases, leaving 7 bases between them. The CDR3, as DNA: TGTGCCAGCAGCTTGGCCGGGGATAGCAATCAGCCCCAGCATTTT. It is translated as CASSLAGDSNQPQHF.

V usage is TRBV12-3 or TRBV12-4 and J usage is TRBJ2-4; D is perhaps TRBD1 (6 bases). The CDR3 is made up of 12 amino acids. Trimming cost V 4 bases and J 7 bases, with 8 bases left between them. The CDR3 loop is CASSSRGNIQYF. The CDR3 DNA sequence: TGTGCCAGCAGTTCTAGGGGGAACATTCAGTACTTC.

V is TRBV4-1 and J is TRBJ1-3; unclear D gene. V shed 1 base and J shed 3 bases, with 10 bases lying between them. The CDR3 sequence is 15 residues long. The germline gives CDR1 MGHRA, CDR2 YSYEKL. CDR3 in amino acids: CASSQGWGVGNTIYF. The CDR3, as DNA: TGCGCCAGCAGCCAAGGATGGGGAGTTGGAAACACCATATATTTT.

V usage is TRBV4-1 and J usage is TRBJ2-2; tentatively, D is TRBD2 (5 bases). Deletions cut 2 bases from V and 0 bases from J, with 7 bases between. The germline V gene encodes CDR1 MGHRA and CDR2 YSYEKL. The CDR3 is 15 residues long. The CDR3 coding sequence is TGCGCCAGCAGCCAAAGCGGAGCGAACACCGGGGAGCTGTTTTTT. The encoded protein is CASSQSGANTGELFF.

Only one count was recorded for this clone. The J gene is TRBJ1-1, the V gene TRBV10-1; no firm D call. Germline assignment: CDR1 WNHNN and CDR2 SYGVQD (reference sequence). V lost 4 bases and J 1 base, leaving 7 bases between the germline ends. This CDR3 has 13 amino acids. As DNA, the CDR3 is TGCGCCAGCAGTGTCCACAAGAACACTGAAGCTTTCTTT. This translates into CASSVHKNTEAFF.

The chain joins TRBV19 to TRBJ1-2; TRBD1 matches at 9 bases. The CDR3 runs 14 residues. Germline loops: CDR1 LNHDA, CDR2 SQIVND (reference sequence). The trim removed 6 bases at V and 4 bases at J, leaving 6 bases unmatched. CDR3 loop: CASSRGQGSYGYTF. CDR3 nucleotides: TGTGCCAGTAGCCGGGGACAGGGAAGCTATGGCTACACCTTC.

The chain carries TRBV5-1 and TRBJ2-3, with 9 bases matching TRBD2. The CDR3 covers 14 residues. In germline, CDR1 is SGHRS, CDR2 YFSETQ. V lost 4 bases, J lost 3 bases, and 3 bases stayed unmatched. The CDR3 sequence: CASSPSGRTDTQYF. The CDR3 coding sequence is TGCGCCAGCAGCCCCAGCGGGAGGACAGATACGCAGTATTTT.

The DNA for the CDR3 is TGTGCCAGCGGTAGTCTCTTCGCAGATACGCAGTATTTT. It encodes CASGSLFADTQYF. The rearrangement links TRBV27 to TRBJ2-3, with no clear D. The CDR3 has 13 residues. Germline CDR1 is MNHEY and CDR2 is SMNVEV (reference sequence). Trimming removed 8 bases at V and 4 bases at J, with 13 bases between.

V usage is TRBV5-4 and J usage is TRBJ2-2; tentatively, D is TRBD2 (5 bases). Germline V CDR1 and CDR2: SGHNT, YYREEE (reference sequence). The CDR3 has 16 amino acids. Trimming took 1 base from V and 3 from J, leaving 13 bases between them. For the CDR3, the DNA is TGTGCCAGCAGCTTGTTAGGGAGCGGTTACACCGGGGAGCTGTTTTTT. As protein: CASSLLGSGYTGELFF.

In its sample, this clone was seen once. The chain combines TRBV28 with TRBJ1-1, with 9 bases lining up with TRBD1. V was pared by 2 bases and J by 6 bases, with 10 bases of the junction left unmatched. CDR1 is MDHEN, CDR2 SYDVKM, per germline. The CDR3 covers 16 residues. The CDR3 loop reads CASSLNSQGAGAEAFF. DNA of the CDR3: TGTGCCAGCAGTTTAAACTCACAGGGGGCTGGAGCTGAAGCTTTCTTT. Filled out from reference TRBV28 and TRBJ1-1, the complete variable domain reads DVKVTQSSRYLVKRTGEKVFLECVQDMDHENMFWYRQDPGLGLRLIYFSYDVKMKEKGDIPEGYSVSREKKERFSLILESASTNQTSMYLCASSLNSQGAGAEAFFGQGTRLTVV.

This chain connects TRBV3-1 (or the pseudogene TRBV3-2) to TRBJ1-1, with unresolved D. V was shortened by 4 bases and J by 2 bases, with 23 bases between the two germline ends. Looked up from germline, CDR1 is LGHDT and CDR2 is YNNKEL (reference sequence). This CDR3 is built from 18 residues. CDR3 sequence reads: CASSPYHNYMAANTEAFF. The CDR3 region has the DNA TGTGCCAGCAGCCCCTACCACAATTACATGGCGGCTAACACTGAAGCTTTCTTT.

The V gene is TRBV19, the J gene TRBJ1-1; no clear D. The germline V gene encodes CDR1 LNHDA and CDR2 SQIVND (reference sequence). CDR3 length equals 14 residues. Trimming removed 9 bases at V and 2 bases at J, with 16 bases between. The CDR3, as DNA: TGTGCCAGCTGTGCCGGGTCAACCAACACTGAAGCTTTCTTT. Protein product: CASCAGSTNTEAFF.

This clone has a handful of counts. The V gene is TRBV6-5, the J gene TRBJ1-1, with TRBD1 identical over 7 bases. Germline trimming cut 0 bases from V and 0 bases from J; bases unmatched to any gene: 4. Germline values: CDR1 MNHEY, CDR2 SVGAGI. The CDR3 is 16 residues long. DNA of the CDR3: TGTGCCAGCAGTTACTCCCCGGGACAGATGAACACTGAAGCTTTCTTT. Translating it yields CASSYSPGQMNTEAFF.

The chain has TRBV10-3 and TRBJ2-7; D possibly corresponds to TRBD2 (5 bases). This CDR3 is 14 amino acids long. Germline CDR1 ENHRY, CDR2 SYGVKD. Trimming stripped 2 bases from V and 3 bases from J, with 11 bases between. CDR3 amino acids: CAISEAADYYEQYF. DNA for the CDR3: TGTGCCATCAGTGAGGCGGCAGACTACTACGAGCAGTACTTC.

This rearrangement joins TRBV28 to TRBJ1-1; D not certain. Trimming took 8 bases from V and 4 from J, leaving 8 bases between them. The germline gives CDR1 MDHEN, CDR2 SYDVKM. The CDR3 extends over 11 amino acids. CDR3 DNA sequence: TGTGCCAGCTCAGGTGGCACTGAAGCTTTCTTT. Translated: CASSGGTEAFF.

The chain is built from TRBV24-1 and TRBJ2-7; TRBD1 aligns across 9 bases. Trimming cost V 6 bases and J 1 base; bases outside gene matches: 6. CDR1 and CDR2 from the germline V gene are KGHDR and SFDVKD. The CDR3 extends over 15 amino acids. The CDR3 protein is CATSSPGTGSYEQYF. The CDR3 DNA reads TGTGCCACCAGTTCTCCCGGGACAGGGTCCTACGAGCAGTACTTC.

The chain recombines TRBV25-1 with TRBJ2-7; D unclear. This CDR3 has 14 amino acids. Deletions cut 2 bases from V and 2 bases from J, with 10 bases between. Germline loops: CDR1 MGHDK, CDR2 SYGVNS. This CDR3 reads CASSELFPPYEQYF. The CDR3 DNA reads TGTGCCAGCAGTGAACTATTCCCCCCCTACGAGCAGTACTTC.

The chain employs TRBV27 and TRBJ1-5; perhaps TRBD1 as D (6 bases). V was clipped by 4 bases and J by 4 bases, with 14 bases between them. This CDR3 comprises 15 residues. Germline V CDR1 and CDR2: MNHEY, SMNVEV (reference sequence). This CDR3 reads CASSSRQERNQPQHF. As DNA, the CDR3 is TGTGCCAGCAGTTCTCGACAGGAACGGAATCAGCCCCAGCATTTT.

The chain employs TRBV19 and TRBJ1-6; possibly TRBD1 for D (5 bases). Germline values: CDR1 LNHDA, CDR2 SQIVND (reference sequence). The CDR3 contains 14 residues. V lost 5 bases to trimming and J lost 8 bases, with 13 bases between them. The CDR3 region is CASSATGGDSPLHF. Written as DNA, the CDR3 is TGTGCCAGTAGTGCGACCGGGGGGGATTCACCCCTCCACTTT. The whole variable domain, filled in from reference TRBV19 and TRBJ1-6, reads DGGITQSPKYLFRKEGQNVTLSCEQNLNHDAMYWYRQDPGQGLRLIYYSQIVNDFQKGDIAEGYSVSREKKESFPLTVTSAQKNPTAFYLCASSATGGDSPLHFGNGTRLTVT.

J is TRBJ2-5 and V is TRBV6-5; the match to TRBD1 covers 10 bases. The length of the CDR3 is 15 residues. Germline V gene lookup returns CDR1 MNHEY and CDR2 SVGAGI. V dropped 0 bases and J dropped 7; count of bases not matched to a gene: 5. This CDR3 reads CASSYSTGGIPTQYF. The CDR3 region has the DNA TGTGCCAGCAGTTACTCGACAGGGGGCATTCCGACCCAGTACTTC.

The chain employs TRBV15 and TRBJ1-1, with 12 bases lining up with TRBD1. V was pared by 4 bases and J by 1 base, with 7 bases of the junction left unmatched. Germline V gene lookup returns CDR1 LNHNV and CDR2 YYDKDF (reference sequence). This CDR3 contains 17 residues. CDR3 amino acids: CATSKTGTGGWNTEAFF. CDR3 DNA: TGTGCCACCAGCAAGACCGGGACAGGGGGCTGGAACACTGAAGCTTTCTTT. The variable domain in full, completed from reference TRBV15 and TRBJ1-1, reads DAMVIQNPRYQVTQFGKPVTLSCSQTLNHNVMYWYQQKSSQAPKLLFHYYDKDFNNEADTPDNFQSRRPNTSFCFLDIRSPGLGDTAMYLCATSKTGTGGWNTEAFFGQGTRLTVV.

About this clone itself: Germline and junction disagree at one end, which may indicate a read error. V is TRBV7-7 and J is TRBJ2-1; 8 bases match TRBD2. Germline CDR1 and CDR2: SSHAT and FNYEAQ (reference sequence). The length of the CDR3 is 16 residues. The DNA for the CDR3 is TGTGCTAGCAGCCCCCGCGCCGCGGGGGGCGTGGATGAGCAGTTCTTC. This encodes CASSPRAAGGVDEQFF.

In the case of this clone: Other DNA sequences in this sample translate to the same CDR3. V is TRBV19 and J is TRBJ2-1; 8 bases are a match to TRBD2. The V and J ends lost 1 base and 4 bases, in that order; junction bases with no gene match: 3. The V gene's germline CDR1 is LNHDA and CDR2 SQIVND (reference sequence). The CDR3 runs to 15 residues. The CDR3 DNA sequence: TGTGCCAGTAGTATAGGAGCGGGAGTTTACAATGAGCAGTTCTTC. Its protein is CASSIGAGVYNEQFF.

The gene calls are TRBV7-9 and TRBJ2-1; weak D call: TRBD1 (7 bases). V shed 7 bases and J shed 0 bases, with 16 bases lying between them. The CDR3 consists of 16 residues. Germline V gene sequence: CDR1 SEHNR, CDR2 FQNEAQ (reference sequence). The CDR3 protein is CASTSRGDSSYNEQFF. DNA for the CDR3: TGTGCCAGCACCTCCAGGGGGGACAGCTCCTACAATGAGCAGTTCTTC. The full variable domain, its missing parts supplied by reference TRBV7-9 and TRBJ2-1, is DTGVSQNPRHKITKRGQNVTFRCDPISEHNRLYWYRQTLGQGPEFLTYFQNEAQLEKSRLLSDRFSAERPKGSFSTLEIQRTEQGDSAMYLCASTSRGDSSYNEQFFGPGTRLTVL.

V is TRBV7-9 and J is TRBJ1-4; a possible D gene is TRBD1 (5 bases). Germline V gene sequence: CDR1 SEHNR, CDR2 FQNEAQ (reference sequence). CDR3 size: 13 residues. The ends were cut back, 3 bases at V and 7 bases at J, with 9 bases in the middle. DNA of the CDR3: TGTGCCAGCAGCTTGGGGCCGGGTGAAAAACTGTTTTTT. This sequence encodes CASSLGPGEKLFF.